The next 14 T cell receptor beta chains were all read from a single sample in a study of beta chain features in type 1 diabetes. Expressed TCRB transcripts were sequenced because the entire RNA isolate underwent reverse transcription. The data were produced by immunoSEQ multiplex PCR, yet TCRdb's version contains in-frame clones alone and is incomplete. This repertoire shows 400,000 to 550,000 clones, about an eighth found once; its top ten account for around 0.05%. The sample was naive CD4+ T cells from blood. These receptor sequences come from a woman in her late teens or twenties in good health.

The gene calls are TRBV5-6 and TRBJ1-1; 10 nucleotides line up with TRBD1. V was pared by 4 bases and J by 6 bases, with 9 bases of the junction left unmatched. This CDR3 comprises 15 residues. Germline assignment: CDR1 SGHDT and CDR2 YYEEEE. CDR3: CASSVFSGTGAEAFF. DNA for the CDR3: TGTGCCAGCAGCGTTTTTTCCGGGACAGGGGCTGAAGCTTTCTTT.

Notes on this clone: Other nucleotide sequences from this sample produce the same CDR3. J is TRBJ1-5 and V is TRBV6-5; a weak D match, TRBD1 (6 bases). In germline, CDR1 is MNHEY, CDR2 SVGAGI. Trimming removed 2 bases from V and 1 base from J, with 6 bases in between. The CDR3 extends over 14 amino acids. The CDR3 loop reads CASSYGGSNQPQHF. The CDR3 DNA reads TGTGCCAGCAGTTACGGGGGCAGCAATCAGCCCCAGCATTTT.

This clone was counted a few times. The J gene is TRBJ1-1, the V gene TRBV5-1, with TRBD1 identical over 7 bases. Germline CDR1 is SGHRS and CDR2 is YFSETQ. The CDR3 consists of 11 residues. V lost 4 bases and J lost 11; bases outside the gene matches: 5. The CDR3 coding sequence is TGCGCCAGCAGCACGGGACAGTACGCTTTCTTT. Residues: CASSTGQYAFF.

This clone turned up a few times. The identical CDR3 is also encoded by other nucleotide sequences in the sample. The V and J genes are TRBV18 and TRBJ2-1, with no clear D. V was shortened by 1 base and J by 1 base, with 5 bases between the two germline ends. The CDR3 totals 14 residues. Per the germline V gene, CDR1 is KGHSH and CDR2 is LQKENI. The CDR3 DNA is TGTGCCAGCTCACCACAGTCGTCCTACAATGAGCAGTTCTTC. Translated: CASSPQSSYNEQFF.

Comments on this clone: At the DNA level, this CDR3 is encoded by other sequences in the same sample as well. The J gene is TRBJ2-5, the V gene TRBV7-9; D gene uncertain. Looked up from germline, CDR1 is SEHNR and CDR2 is FQNEAQ (reference sequence). The V gene lost 5 bases and the J gene lost 5 bases, with 6 bases spanning the gap. This CDR3 is 11 amino acids long. The CDR3 nucleotides are TGTGCCAGCAGCGCCGGGGAGACCCAGTACTTC. Its protein is CASSAGETQYF. The full variable domain, with the rest looked up from reference TRBV7-9 and TRBJ2-5, is DTGVSQNPRHKITKRGQNVTFRCDPISEHNRLYWYRQTLGQGPEFLTYFQNEAQLEKSRLLSDRFSAERPKGSFSTLEIQRTEQGDSAMYLCASSAGETQYFGPGTRLLVL.

This chain connects TRBV29-1 to TRBJ2-1; 10 positions agree with TRBD1. V dropped 5 bases and J dropped 7; count of bases not matched to a gene: 8. The CDR3 totals 14 residues. Germline CDR1 reads SQVTM; CDR2 reads ANQGSEA. The CDR3 bases are TGCAGCGTTTTGGGCGGGACAGGGGATAATGAGCAGTTCTTC. Amino acids: CSVLGGTGDNEQFF.

The chain couples TRBV18 to TRBJ1-2; D is ambiguous. The CDR3 has 14 amino acids. Looked up from germline, CDR1 is KGHSH and CDR2 is LQKENI. V lost 0 bases and J lost 4, with 9 bases in between. The DNA for the CDR3 is TGTGCCAGCTCACCACCAGCAGGCGCCTATGGCTACACCTTC. Amino acids: CASSPPAGAYGYTF.

The rearrangement joins TRBV7-9 to TRBJ2-3; D is unresolved. This CDR3 has 15 residues. Trimming removed 2 bases at V and 2 bases at J, with 11 bases between. Germline CDR1 SEHNR, CDR2 FQNEAQ (reference sequence). CDR3 nucleotides: TGTGCCAGCAGCTTACTCTCCCTGGACACAGATACGCAGTATTTT. Translated: CASSLLSLDTDTQYF.

The genes are TRBV5-6 and TRBJ2-1; 7 bases line up with TRBD2. Unmatched junction bases numbered 14, after V lost 4 bases and J lost 4 bases. The CDR3 length is 17 residues. From germline, CDR1 is SGHDT and CDR2 YYEEEE. CDR3 loop: CASSLGRVGNLYNEQFF. The CDR3 DNA is TGTGCCAGCAGCCTGGGGAGGGTCGGGAATCTTTACAATGAGCAGTTCTTC. The full variable domain, with the rest looked up from reference TRBV5-6 and TRBJ2-1, is DAGVTQSPTHLIKTRGQQVTLRCSPKSGHDTVSWYQQALGQGPQFIFQYYEEEERQRGNFPDRFSGHQFPNYSSELNVNALLLGDSALYLCASSLGRVGNLYNEQFFGPGTRLTVL.

V gene TRBV9 combines with J gene TRBJ2-7; unclear D gene. Looked up from germline, CDR1 is SGDLS and CDR2 is YYNGEE. V shed 0 bases and J shed 6 bases, with 10 bases lying between them. The CDR3 runs to 13 residues. The CDR3 DNA follows: TGTGCCAGCAGCGTAGGAGCCAGATCCGAGCAGTACGTC. Protein sequence: CASSVGARSEQYV.

This chain joins TRBV5-1 and TRBJ2-1, with D possibly being TRBD2 (5 bases). V dropped 0 bases and J dropped 5 bases, with 9 bases sitting between them. The CDR3 runs to 14 residues. The germline CDR1 and CDR2 sequences are SGHRS and YFSETQ. Here the CDR3 DNA reads TGCGCCAGCAGCTTGGGGCAGACTAACAATGAGCAGTTCTTC. This sequence encodes CASSLGQTNNEQFF.

This clone was observed a handful of times. The V gene is TRBV5-4, the J gene TRBJ2-3, with a weak D call TRBD2 (5 bases). Germline assignment: CDR1 SGHNT and CDR2 YYREEE (reference sequence). Trimming stripped 0 bases from V and 6 bases from J, with 14 bases between. This CDR3 has 15 residues. This chain's CDR3 is CASSLGGPLSDTQYF. In DNA, the CDR3 is TGTGCCAGCAGCTTGGGCGGGCCTCTCTCGGATACGCAGTATTTT.

This clone was picked up a small number of times. The rearrangement links TRBV7-2 to TRBJ2-3, with 13 bases matching TRBD2. Germline assignment: CDR1 SGHTA and CDR2 FQGNSA. J was trimmed by 4 bases and V by 5 bases; bases with no gene match: 12. This CDR3 contains 18 residues. The CDR3 coding sequence is TGTGCCAGCAGCCCGCGGACTAGCGGGGGCGGCCGTGCAGATACGCAGTATTTT. It translates to CASSPRTSGGGRADTQYF.

The chain uses TRBV27 and TRBJ2-1; D perhaps matches TRBD1 (6 bases). The CDR3 extends over 14 amino acids. Germline loops: CDR1 MNHEY, CDR2 SMNVEV (reference sequence). Trimming shortened V by 10 bases and J by 8 bases, and 21 bases separated the two germline ends. The CDR3 DNA sequence: TGTGCCATCCAACCAACAGGGAATTCGGATGAGCAGTTCTTC. Translating it yields CAIQPTGNSDEQFF.